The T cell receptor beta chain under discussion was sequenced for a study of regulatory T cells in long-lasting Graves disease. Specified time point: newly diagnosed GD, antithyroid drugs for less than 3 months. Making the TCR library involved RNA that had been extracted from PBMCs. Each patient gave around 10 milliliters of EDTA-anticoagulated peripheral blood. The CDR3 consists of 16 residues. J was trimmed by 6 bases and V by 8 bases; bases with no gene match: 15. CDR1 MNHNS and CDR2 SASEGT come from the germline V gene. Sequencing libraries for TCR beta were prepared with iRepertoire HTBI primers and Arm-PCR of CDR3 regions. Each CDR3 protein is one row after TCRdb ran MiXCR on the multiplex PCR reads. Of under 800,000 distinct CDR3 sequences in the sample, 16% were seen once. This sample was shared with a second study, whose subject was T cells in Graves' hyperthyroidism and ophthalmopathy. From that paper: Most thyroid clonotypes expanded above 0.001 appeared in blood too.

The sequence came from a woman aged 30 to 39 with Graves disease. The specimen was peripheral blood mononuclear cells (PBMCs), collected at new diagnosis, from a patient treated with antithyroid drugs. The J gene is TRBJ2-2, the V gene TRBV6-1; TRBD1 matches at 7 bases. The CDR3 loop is CASGHAGTGAAGELFF. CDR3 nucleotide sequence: TGTGCCAGCGGCCACGCGGGTACAGGGGCAGCCGGGGAGCTGTTTTTT.